The 19 T cell receptor beta chains below were found in one sample sequenced in a study of metastatic and nonmetastatic thyroid tumors. All patients were untreated before thyroid surgery. TCRdb re-called the PCR reads through MiXCR. The sample comprises about 20,000 clones, less than 30% of which are singletons, and about 14% rests with the top ten. Sequencing was performed on tumor tissue. These receptors were collected from a female donor with papillary thyroid cancer or a benign thyroid nodule (not recorded which). Some clones in this sample may be carry-over from other donors' samples.

This rearrangement joins TRBV20-1 to TRBJ1-1; D is unresolved. Between the trimmed V and J ends, which lost 5 bases and 0 bases, there was a span of 16 bases. The CDR3 has 15 residues. Germline V gene sequence: CDR1 DFQATT, CDR2 SNEGSKA (reference sequence). The CDR3 is CSAPRDGELNTEAFF. The CDR3, as DNA: TGCAGTGCTCCCCGTGACGGAGAATTGAACACTGAAGCTTTCTTT.

This clone was seen more than once but under ten times. The CDR3 protein is CASRRYGTGSDEAFF. As DNA, the CDR3 is TGTGCCAGCAGAAGGTACGGGACCGGGTCTGATGAAGCTTTCTTT. This chain links TRBV5-6 with TRBJ1-1; weak D call: TRBD1 (5 bases). CDR1 and CDR2 from the germline V gene are SGHDT and YYEEEE. Trimming stripped 5 bases from V and 7 bases from J, with 21 bases between. The CDR3 is 15 residues long.

J is TRBJ1-4 and V is TRBV20-1; no definite D call. Between the trimmed V and J ends, which lost 1 base and 6 bases, there was a span of 9 bases. CDR1 DFQATT and CDR2 SNEGSKA come from the germline V gene (reference sequence). The CDR3 is 13 amino acids. The CDR3 reads CSARVNSYEKLFF. The CDR3 coding sequence is TGCAGTGCTAGAGTGAACTCTTATGAAAAACTGTTTTTT.

This clone is medium-sized in the sample. V is TRBV30 and J is TRBJ2-3, with 7 bases fitting TRBD1. With 3 bases clipped from V and 3 bases from J, the junction kept 0 bases outside the gene matches. Germline CDR1 is GTSNPN and CDR2 is SVGIG (reference sequence). The CDR3 is 12 residues long. CDR3 sequence reads: CAWSRGTDTQYF. CDR3 sequence (DNA): TGTGCCTGGAGCAGGGGGACAGATACGCAGTATTTT.

This clone has at least ten counts. The chain is built from TRBV7-9 and TRBJ2-7, with 9 bases lining up with TRBD2. This CDR3 is 13 amino acids long. After removal of 5 bases from V and 3 bases from J, the junction contained 2 bases not matched to a gene. The V gene's germline CDR1 is SEHNR and CDR2 FQNEAQ (reference sequence). CDR3 sequence reads: CASSPSGIYEQYF. DNA of the CDR3: TGTGCCAGCAGCCCTAGCGGGATCTACGAGCAGTACTTC.

This clone occurred many times. The chain has TRBV15 and TRBJ2-7; 7 nucleotides agree with TRBD1. CDR3 length: 14 amino acids. Trimming took 3 bases from V and 3 from J; bases not matched to a gene: 5. Germline assignment: CDR1 LNHNV and CDR2 YYDKDF (reference sequence). CDR3 amino acids: CATSSRQGDYEQYF. The CDR3 DNA follows: TGTGCCACCAGCAGCCGACAGGGAGACTACGAGCAGTACTTC.

As regards this clone: The junction shows a germline mismatch at one end, possibly a read error. This chain uses TRBV28 with TRBJ1-6; 7 positions agree with TRBD1. The CDR3 is 15 residues long. CDR1 and CDR2 (germline): MDHEN, SYDVKM. The CDR3 loop is CDSSPAQGGNSPPHF. CDR3 DNA sequence: TGTGACAGCAGTCCGGCGCAGGGGGGGAATTCACCCCCCCACTTT. Based on the CDR3 plus reference TRBV28 and TRBJ1-6, the full variable domain is DVKVTQSSRYLVKRTGEKVFLECVQDMDHENMFWYRQDPGLGLRLIYFSYDVKMKEKGDIPEGYSVSREKKERFSLILESASTNQTSMYLCDSSPAQGGNSPPHFGNGTRLTVT.

This clone came up many times. The V gene is TRBV7-2, the J gene TRBJ2-7; 7 bases match TRBD1. The CDR3 totals 13 residues. The junction had 2 bases not matched to a gene; V was cut back by 0 bases and J by 6 bases. Germline assignment: CDR1 SGHTA and CDR2 FQGNSA. CDR3 coding DNA: TGTGCCAGCAGCTTAGCGCCAGGGGGCGAGCAGTACTTC. Amino acid sequence: CASSLAPGGEQYF.

To note about this clone: One junction end disagrees with the germline gene, perhaps due to a read error. J is TRBJ2-6 and V is TRBV6-2 or TRBV6-3; D tentatively reads TRBD1 or TRBD2 (5 bases each). The CDR3 extends over 16 amino acids. Germline CDR1 and CDR2: MNHEY and SVGEGT. CDR3 region: CASSLLGVAVANVLTF. CDR3 coding DNA: TGTGCCAGCAGCCTACTAGGGGTGGCTGTGGCCAACGTCTTGACTTTC.

This clone has a count of ten or more. This sequence joins TRBV3-1 and TRBJ2-5, with 7 nucleotides matching TRBD2. With V trimmed by 3 bases and J by 5 bases, 6 bases remained unmatched. Germline-derived CDR1 and CDR2 are LGHDT and YNNKEL (reference sequence). This CDR3 region has 14 residues. DNA of the CDR3: TGTGCCAGCAGCCACGGCGGAGCGGGGGAGACCCAGTACTTC. It encodes CASSHGGAGETQYF.

The gene calls are TRBV2 and TRBJ2-3, with D unclear. CDR1 is SNHLY, CDR2 FYNNEI, per germline. The CDR3 is 15 amino acids. V was cut by 8 bases and J by 0 bases, with 15 bases left in between. The CDR3 reads CASGQWTASTDTQYF. The CDR3 DNA reads TGTGCCAGCGGGCAGTGGACGGCTAGCACAGATACGCAGTATTTT.

This clone was seen only a few times. V gene TRBV30 combines with J gene TRBJ1-3, with 7 nucleotides matching TRBD1. This CDR3 is built from 15 residues. Germline values: CDR1 GTSNPN, CDR2 SVGIG (reference sequence). The V and J ends lost 4 bases and 0 bases, in that order; junction bases with no gene match: 6. The CDR3 sequence: CAWTTGDSSGNTIYF. In DNA, the CDR3 is TGTGCCTGGACAACAGGGGACTCCTCTGGAAACACCATATATTTT.

This clone was seen at least ten times. This rearrangement joins TRBV2 to TRBJ2-1, with D perhaps TRBD2 (6 bases). Trimming took off 7 bases at V and 4 bases at J, with 17 bases between the two ends. The CDR3 consists of 15 residues. Germline-derived CDR1 and CDR2 are SNHLY and FYNNEI. The CDR3 sequence is CASKITSNLYNEQFF. CDR3 DNA: TGTGCCAGCAAGATAACTAGCAATCTGTACAATGAGCAGTTCTTC.

This clone is labeled medium-sized (0.01 to 0.1%). This sequence joins TRBV13 and TRBJ1-2; TRBD1 agrees at 10 bases. Germline assignment: CDR1 PRHDT and CDR2 FYEKMQ (reference sequence). Germline trimming cut 5 bases from V and 4 bases from J; bases unmatched to any gene: 13. The CDR3 is made up of 17 amino acids. The CDR3 loop is CASSLWDRGFKVYGYTF. The CDR3 nucleotides read TGTGCCAGCAGCCTATGGGACAGGGGTTTCAAAGTCTATGGCTACACCTTC.

The chain is built from TRBV11-2 and TRBJ2-2; D uncertain. Germline V gene lookup returns CDR1 SGHAT and CDR2 FQNNGV. Trimming shortened V by 2 bases and J by 0 bases, and 10 bases separated the two germline ends. The CDR3 is 16 amino acids. CDR3 in DNA: TGTGCCAGCAGCTTAAGTTCAAGCCCGAACACCGGGGAGCTGTTTTTT. It yields the protein CASSLSSSPNTGELFF. The variable domain in full, with the rest retrieved from reference TRBV11-2 and TRBJ2-2, is EAGVAQSPRYKIIEKRQSVAFWCNPISGHATLYWYQQILGQGPKLLIQFQNNGVVDDSQLPKDRFSAERLKGVDSTLKIQPAKLEDSAVYLCASSLSSSPNTGELFFGEGSRLTVL.

This sequence joins TRBV28 and TRBJ2-3; D not certain. The V and J ends lost 7 bases and 0 bases respectively, with 29 bases between them. This CDR3 is 20 amino acids long. Germline CDR1 MDHEN, CDR2 SYDVKM. CDR3 region: CASNSIYLRGSSMSTDTQYF. Written as DNA, the CDR3 is TGTGCCAGCAATTCCATTTACCTCCGAGGCAGCAGTATGAGCACAGATACGCAGTATTTT.

This clone was counted many times. The J gene is TRBJ2-5, the V gene TRBV20-1; 8 bases agree with TRBD2. The CDR3 has 14 residues. Trimming cost V 6 bases and J 3 bases; bases outside gene matches: 9. Germline V CDR1 and CDR2: DFQATT, SNEGSKA (reference sequence). The chain's CDR3 is CSAEGGSGKETQYF. The DNA of the CDR3 is TGCAGTGCCGAAGGGGGTAGCGGGAAAGAGACCCAGTACTTC.

This clone was picked up many times. This chain links TRBV7-8 with TRBJ2-5; D is perhaps TRBD1 or TRBD2 (5 bases each). The V gene's germline CDR1 is SGHVS and CDR2 FQNEAQ. Trimming took off 5 bases at V and 3 bases at J, with 13 bases between the two ends. The CDR3 spans 14 residues. CDR3 sequence (DNA): TGTGCCAGCAGCGCCTTATGGGGGAAAGAGACCCAGTACTTC. Amino acid sequence: CASSALWGKETQYF.

The V call is TRBV30, the J call TRBJ2-7; D uncertain. The germline CDR1 and CDR2 sequences are GTSNPN and SVGIG (reference sequence). Trimming shortened V by 1 base and J by 4 bases, and 5 bases separated the two germline ends. The length of the CDR3 is 11 residues. The DNA of the CDR3 is TGTGCCTGGAGTGATGGATACGAGCAGTACTTC. The encoded protein is CAWSDGYEQYF.